These 8 T cell receptor beta chains share one sample of origin, sequenced in a study of immune reconstitution after stem cell transplant in scleroderma. TCRdb independently ran MiXCR on the RT-PCR reads; one entry per CDR3 protein. Among 2,500 to 3,500 distinct CDR3 sequences listed, over 8% were seen once. The sample was taken before or after autologous hematopoietic stem cell transplantation (not recorded which). The source of these receptors is a female donor with systemic sclerosis.

The genes are TRBV5-1 and TRBJ2-5; D unresolved. There are 12 residues in the CDR3. Trimming removed 4 bases at V and 3 bases at J, with 7 bases between. Germline CDR1 and CDR2: SGHRS and YFSETQ. The CDR3 coding sequence is TGCGCCAGCAGCACCCCCAAAGAGACCCAGTACTTC. Protein sequence: CASSTPKETQYF.

This clonotype came up a few times. This chain links TRBV12-3 or TRBV12-4 with TRBJ2-3, with D unclear. V was clipped by 6 bases and J by 6 bases, with 13 bases between them. The CDR3 has 13 amino acids. In DNA, the CDR3 is TGTGCCAGCAGAGTTGGACCTCGGGATACGCAGTATTTT. Protein: CASRVGPRDTQYF.

This clonotype is a singleton in its sample. This chain joins TRBV7-2 and TRBJ2-5; D is undetermined. CDR3 length: 13 amino acids. Germline V gene lookup returns CDR1 SGHTA and CDR2 FQGNSA. The V and J ends lost 5 bases and 5 bases respectively, with 12 bases between them. The CDR3 protein is CASSRLSVETQYF. CDR3 in DNA: TGTGCCAGCAGCCGTTTGTCTGTTGAGACCCAGTACTTC.

In its sample, this clonotype ranks as medium-sized. The chain joins TRBV2 to TRBJ1-5; no clear D gene. The CDR3 spans 13 residues. V was shortened by 4 bases and J by 5 bases, with 9 bases between the two germline ends. In germline, CDR1 is SNHLY, CDR2 FYNNEI. The DNA of the CDR3 is TGTGCCAGCAGTGCGGTCTATGATCAGCCCCAGCATTTT. This encodes CASSAVYDQPQHF.

By share, this clonotype ranks as medium-sized. The V gene is TRBV29-1, the J gene TRBJ1-4, with TRBD1 identical over 9 bases. The CDR3 is made up of 13 amino acids. The junction had 4 bases not matched to a gene; V was cut back by 4 bases and J by 7 bases. Germline V CDR1 and CDR2: SQVTM, ANQGSEA. The CDR3 here is CSVGTGDSEKLFF. CDR3 sequence (DNA): TGCAGCGTTGGGACAGGGGATTCTGAAAAACTGTTTTTT.

This clonotype is termed medium-sized (0.01 to 0.1%). The chain carries TRBV6-2 or TRBV6-3 and TRBJ2-7; possibly TRBD1 for D (6 bases). The CDR3 is 14 amino acids. V lost 6 bases and J 5 bases, leaving 17 bases between the germline ends. Per the germline V gene, CDR1 is MNHEY and CDR2 is SVGEGT. The CDR3 is CASRPQGPIHEQYF. Here the CDR3 DNA reads TGTGCCAGCAGGCCTCAGGGGCCCATCCACGAGCAGTACTTC.

This clonotype was found a few times. The V gene is TRBV7-3, the J gene TRBJ2-1, with TRBD2 matching 7 bases. Germline V gene data show CDR1 as SGHTA and CDR2 as FQGTGA. Unmatched junction bases numbered 0, after V lost 0 bases and J lost 7 bases. CDR3 size: 13 residues. CDR3 nucleotides: TGTGCCAGCAGCTTAACGGGGGGGAATGAGCAGTTCTTC. This gives the protein CASSLTGGNEQFF.

This clonotype rates as medium-sized (0.01 to 0.1%). The chain combines TRBV10-2 with TRBJ2-5; 10 nucleotides match TRBD1. Per the germline V gene, CDR1 is WSHSY and CDR2 is SAAADI. CDR3 length: 15 residues. Trimming took 6 bases from V and 2 from J; bases not matched to a gene: 6. As DNA, the CDR3 is TGCGCCAGCAGCCGGGACAGGGGTCTGCAAGAGACCCAGTACTTC. This translates into CASSRDRGLQETQYF.